This T cell receptor beta chain was retrieved from a study of blood T cell repertoires in COVID-19. The assay was immunoSEQ multiplex PCR, and TCRdb's table has in-frame clones only and misses some. Of hundreds of thousands of clones in the sample, around nine tenths were seen once. This CDR3 has 15 residues. From germline, CDR1 is MNHEY and CDR2 SVGEGT. The V and J ends lost 2 bases and 6 bases, in that order; junction bases with no gene match: 7. This chain connects TRBV6-2 or TRBV6-3 to TRBJ2-7; 10 positions agree with TRBD2. The receptor was isolated from a woman younger than 30 who had recovered from COVID-19. The sequencing sample was made of peripheral blood. The CDR3 loop reads CASSYRASGRGEQYV. CDR3 DNA: TGTGCCAGCAGTTACCGGGCTAGCGGGAGAGGCGAGCAGTACGTC.